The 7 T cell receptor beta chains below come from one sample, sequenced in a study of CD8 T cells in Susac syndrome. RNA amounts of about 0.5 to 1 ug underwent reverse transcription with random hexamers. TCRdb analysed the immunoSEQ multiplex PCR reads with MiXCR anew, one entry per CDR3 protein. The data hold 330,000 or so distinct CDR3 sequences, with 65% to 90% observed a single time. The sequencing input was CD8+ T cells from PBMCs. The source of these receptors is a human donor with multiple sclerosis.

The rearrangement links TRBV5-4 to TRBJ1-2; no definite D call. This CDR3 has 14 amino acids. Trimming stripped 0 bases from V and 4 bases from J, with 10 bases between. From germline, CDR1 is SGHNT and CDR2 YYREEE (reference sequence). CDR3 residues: CASSLDFLSYGYTF. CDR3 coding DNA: TGTGCCAGCAGCTTGGATTTCCTGAGCTATGGCTACACCTTC.

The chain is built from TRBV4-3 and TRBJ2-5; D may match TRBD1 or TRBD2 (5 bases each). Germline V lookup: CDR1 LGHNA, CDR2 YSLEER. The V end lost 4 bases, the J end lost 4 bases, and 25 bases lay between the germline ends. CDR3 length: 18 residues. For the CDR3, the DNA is TGCGCCAGCAGCCGAGTTCCCGCTCGTTCCAAGAGGGGAGAGACCCAGTACTTC. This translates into CASSRVPARSKRGETQYF.

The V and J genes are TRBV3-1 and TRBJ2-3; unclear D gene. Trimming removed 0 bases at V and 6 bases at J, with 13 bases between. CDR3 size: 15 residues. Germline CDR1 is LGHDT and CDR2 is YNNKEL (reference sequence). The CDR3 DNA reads TGTGCCAGCAGCCAAGAAGGGCTTTTCCGGGATACGCAGTATTTT. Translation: CASSQEGLFRDTQYF.

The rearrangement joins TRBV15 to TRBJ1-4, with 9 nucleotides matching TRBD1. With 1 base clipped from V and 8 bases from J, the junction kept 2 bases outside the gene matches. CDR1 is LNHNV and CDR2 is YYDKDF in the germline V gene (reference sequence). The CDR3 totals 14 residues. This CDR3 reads CATSRGQGEEKLFF. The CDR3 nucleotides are TGTGCCACCAGCAGAGGACAGGGGGAGGAAAAACTGTTTTTT.

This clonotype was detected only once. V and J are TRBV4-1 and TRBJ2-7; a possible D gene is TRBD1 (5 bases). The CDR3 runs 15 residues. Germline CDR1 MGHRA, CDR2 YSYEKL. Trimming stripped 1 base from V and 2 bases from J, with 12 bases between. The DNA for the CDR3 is TGCGCCAGCAGCCAAGGGCCAGGACAAGCCTACGAGCAGTACTTC. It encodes CASSQGPGQAYEQYF.

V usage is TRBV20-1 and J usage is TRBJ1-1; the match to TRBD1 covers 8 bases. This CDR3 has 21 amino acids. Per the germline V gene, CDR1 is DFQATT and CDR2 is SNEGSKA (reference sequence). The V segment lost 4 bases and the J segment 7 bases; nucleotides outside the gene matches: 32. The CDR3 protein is CSATWFGTRTGNLKEQVEAFF. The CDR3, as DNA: TGCAGTGCTACGTGGTTTGGAACTCGGACAGGGAATCTTAAGGAACAAGTTGAAGCTTTCTTT.

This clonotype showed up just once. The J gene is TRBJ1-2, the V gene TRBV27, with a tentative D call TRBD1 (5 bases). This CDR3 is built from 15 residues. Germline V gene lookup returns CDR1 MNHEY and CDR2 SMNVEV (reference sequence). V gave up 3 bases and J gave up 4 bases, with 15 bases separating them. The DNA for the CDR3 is TGTGCCAGCAGTTTTCAACCGACGGACATCTATGGCTACACCTTC. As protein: CASSFQPTDIYGYTF.